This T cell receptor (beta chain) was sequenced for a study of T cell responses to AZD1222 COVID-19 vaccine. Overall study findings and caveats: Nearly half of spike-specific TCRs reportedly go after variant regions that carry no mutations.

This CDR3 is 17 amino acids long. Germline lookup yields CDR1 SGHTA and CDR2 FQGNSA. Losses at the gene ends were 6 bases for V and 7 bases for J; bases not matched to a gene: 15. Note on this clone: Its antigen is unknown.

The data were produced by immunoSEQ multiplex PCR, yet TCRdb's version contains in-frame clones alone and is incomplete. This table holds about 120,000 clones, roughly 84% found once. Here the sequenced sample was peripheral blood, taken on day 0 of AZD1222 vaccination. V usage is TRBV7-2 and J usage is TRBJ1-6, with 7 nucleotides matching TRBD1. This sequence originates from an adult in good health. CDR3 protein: CASSSPGGQGANSPLHF. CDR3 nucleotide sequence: TGTGCCAGCAGTTCCCCAGGGGGGCAAGGGGCCAATTCACCCCTCCACTTT.